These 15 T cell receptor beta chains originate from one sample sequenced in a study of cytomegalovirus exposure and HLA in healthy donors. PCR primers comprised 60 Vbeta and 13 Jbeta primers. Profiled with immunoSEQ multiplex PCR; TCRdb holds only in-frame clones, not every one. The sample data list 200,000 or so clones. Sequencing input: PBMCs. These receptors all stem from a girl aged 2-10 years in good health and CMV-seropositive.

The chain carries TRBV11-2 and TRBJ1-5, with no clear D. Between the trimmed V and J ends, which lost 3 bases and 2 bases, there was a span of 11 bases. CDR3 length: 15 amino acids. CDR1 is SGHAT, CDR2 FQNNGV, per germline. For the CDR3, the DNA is TGTGCCAGCAGCTTGGAGGGATCGGGCAATCAGCCCCAGCATTTT. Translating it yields CASSLEGSGNQPQHF.

CDR3 protein: CASSFVGTFDTEAFF. The CDR3 DNA reads TGTGCCAGCAGTTTCGTAGGGACATTTGACACTGAAGCTTTCTTT. This chain links TRBV28 with TRBJ1-1, with D maybe TRBD1 (6 bases). The CDR3 totals 15 residues. CDR1 and CDR2 from the germline V gene are MDHEN and SYDVKM. Trimming shortened V by 3 bases and J by 3 bases, and 14 bases separated the two germline ends.

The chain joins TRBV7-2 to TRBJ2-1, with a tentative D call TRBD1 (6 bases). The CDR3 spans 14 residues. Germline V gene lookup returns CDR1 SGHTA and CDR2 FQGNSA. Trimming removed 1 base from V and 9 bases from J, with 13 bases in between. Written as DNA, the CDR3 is TGTGCCAGCAGCTTAGGCCCAGGCAGGGGTGAGCAGTTCTTC. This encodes CASSLGPGRGEQFF.

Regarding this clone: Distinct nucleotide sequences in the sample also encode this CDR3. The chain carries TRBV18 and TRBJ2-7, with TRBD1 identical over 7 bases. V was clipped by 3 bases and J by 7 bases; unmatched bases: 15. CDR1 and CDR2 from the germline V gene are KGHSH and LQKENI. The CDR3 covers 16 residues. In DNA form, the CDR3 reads TGTGCCAGCTCACCCACCACCGGGACAGTGGTCGAGGAGCAGTACTTC. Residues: CASSPTTGTVVEEQYF.

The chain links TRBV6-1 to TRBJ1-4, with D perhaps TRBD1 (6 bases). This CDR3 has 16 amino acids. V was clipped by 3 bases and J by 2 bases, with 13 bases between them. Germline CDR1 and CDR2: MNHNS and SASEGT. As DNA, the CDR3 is TGTGCCAGCAGTGACGGCCGCGGGGGCACTAATGAAAAACTGTTTTTT. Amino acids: CASSDGRGGTNEKLFF.

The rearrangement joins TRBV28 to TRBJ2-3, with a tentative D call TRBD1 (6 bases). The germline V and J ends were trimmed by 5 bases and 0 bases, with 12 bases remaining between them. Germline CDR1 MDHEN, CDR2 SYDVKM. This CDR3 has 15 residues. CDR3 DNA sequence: TGTGCCAGCAGTGTCAGGGGCCCAAGCACAGATACGCAGTATTTT. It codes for CASSVRGPSTDTQYF.

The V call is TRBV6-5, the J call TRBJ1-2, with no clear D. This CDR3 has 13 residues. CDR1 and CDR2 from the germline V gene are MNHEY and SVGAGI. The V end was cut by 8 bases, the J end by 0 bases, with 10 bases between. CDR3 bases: TGTGCCAGCTCGGACTTGTCTAACTATGGCTACACCTTC. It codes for CASSDLSNYGYTF.

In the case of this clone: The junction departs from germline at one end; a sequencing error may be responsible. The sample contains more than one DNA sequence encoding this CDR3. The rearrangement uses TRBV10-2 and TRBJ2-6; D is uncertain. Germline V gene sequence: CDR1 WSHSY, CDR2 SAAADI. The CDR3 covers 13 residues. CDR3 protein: CASCTSGANVLTF. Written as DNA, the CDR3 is TGTGCCAGCTGTACTTCTGGGGCCAACGTCCTGACTTTC.

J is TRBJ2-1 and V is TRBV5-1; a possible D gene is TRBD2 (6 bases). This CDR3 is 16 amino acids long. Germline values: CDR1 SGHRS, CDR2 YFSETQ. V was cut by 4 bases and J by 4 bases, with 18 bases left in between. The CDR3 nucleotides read TGCGCCAGCAGCCCCCCCCGGGACTCAGATTACAATGAGCAGTTCTTC. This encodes CASSPPRDSDYNEQFF.

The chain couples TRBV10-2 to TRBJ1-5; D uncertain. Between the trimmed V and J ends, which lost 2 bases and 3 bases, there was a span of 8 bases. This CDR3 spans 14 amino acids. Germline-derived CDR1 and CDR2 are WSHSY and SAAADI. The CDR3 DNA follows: TGCGCCAGCAGTGAGGGGCAGGACAATCAGCCCCAGCATTTT. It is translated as CASSEGQDNQPQHF.

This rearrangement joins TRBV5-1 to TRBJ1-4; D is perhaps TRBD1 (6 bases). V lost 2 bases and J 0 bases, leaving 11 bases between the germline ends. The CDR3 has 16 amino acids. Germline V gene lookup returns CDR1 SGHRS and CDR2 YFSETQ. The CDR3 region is CASSLAGAATNEKLFF. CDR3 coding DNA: TGCGCCAGCAGCTTAGCGGGGGCGGCAACTAATGAAAAACTGTTTTTT.

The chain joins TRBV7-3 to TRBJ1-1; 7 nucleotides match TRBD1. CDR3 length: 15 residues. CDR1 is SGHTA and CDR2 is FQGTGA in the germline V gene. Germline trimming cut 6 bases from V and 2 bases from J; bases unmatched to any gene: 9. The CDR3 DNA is TGTGCCAGCAGAAGAACAGGGGAGCCTAACACTGAAGCTTTCTTT. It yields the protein CASRRTGEPNTEAFF.

CDR3: CASSFSRYYEQYF. The DNA for the CDR3 is TGTGCCAGCAGCTTTTCCAGATACTACGAGCAGTACTTC. The rearrangement uses TRBV11-2 and TRBJ2-7, with D unclear. The CDR3 covers 13 residues. The V gene's germline CDR1 is SGHAT and CDR2 FQNNGV. V lost 3 bases and J 3 bases, leaving 9 bases between the germline ends.

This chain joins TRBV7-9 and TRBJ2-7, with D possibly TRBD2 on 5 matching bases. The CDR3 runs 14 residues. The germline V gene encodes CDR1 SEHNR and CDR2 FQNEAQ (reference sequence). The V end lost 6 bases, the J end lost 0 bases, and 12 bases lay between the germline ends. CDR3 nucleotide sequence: TGTGCCAGCAGATCCCTCGAGGGCTCCTACGAGCAGTACTTC. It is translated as CASRSLEGSYEQYF.

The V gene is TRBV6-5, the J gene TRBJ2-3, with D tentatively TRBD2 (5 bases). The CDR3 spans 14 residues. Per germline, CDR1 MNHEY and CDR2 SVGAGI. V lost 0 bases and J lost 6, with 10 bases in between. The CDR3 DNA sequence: TGTGCCAGCAGTTACTCGAAGGTAGCGGATACGCAGTATTTT. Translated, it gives CASSYSKVADTQYF.